This TCR beta chain appears in the sequencing data of a study of early T cells in non-severe SARS-CoV-2 infection. Overall study results and limits: A preference for anti-spike CD8 responses marked VDJdb matching, which missed private and CD4 specificities.

Germline V gives CDR1 DFQATT, CDR2 SNEGSKA (reference sequence). The CDR3 contains 10 residues. V was cut by 5 bases and J by 7 bases, with 6 bases left in between. Only a few counts were recorded for this clonotype. Its antigen is not known. The TCR library protocol was used to attach unique molecular identifiers. These identifiers were attached to individual cDNA molecules. TCRdb reprocessed the 5' RACE reads with MiXCR, giving one entry per CDR3 protein. The sample yields under 65,000 distinct CDR3 sequences, 9.5% to 15% seen once. The J gene is TRBJ2-1, the V gene TRBV20-1; TRBD2 might be the D (5 bases). Sequencing used whole blood. The clonotype originates from an adult who was a healthcare worker with PCR-confirmed SARS-CoV-2 infection or an uninfected control (not recorded which). The CDR3 sequence: CSARLNEQFF. DNA of the CDR3: TGCAGTGCTCGACTAAATGAGCAGTTCTTC.